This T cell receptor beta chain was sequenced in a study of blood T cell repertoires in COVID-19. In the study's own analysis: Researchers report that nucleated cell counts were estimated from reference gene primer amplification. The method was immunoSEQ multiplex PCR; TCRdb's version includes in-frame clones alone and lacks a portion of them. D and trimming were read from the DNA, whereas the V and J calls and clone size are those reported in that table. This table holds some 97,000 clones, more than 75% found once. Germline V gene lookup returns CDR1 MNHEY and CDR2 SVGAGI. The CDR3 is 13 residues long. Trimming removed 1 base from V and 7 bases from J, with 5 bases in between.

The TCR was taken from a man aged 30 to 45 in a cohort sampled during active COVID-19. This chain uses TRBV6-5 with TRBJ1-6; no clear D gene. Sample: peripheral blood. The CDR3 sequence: CASSYLINSPLHF. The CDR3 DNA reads TGTGCCAGCAGTTACTTAATCAATTCACCCCTCCACTTT.